The present T cell receptor beta chain was sequenced within a study of T cell changes during pregnancy in multiple sclerosis. Data came from immunoSEQ multiplex PCR; TCRdb stores just in-frame clones and leaves some out. The top ten hold 3% to 4% of the sample, which has some 30,000 clones, about nine tenths seen once. This CDR3 is built from 15 residues. Germline CDR1 and CDR2: SGHTA and FQGTGA. V lost 7 bases and J lost 0; bases outside the gene matches: 4. This specimen was CD8+ T cells from peripheral blood mononuclear cells, taken in the second trimester of pregnancy. The receptor was derived from a female donor in good health, enrolled as a control in a pregnancy study. The chain is built from TRBV7-3 and TRBJ2-1; 9 bases fit TRBD1. The CDR3 DNA follows: TGTGCCAGCACCGGGACAGGGAGCTCCTACAATGAGCAGTTCTTC. This sequence encodes CASTGTGSSYNEQFF.